These T cell receptor beta chains were read from a single sample in a study of control samples from healthy donors and cancer patients. The protocol was immunoSEQ multiplex PCR, while the TCRdb copy is restricted to in-frame clones and leaves out a portion. Among more than 95,000 clones listed, approximately 92% were seen once. Sequencing was carried out using PBMCs. All receptors come from a man aged 80 or over with head and neck cancer. Each CDR3 is given with its conserved first and last residue.

j_gene: TRBJ1-1; v_gene: TRBV6-5; len: 14; CDR3aa: CASSYGWASTEAFF
j_gene: TRBJ1-1; v_gene: TRBV4-1; len: 20; CDR3aa: CASSSRHLYSRMGTDTEAFF
j_gene: TRBJ2-2; v_gene: TRBV2; len: 16; CDR3aa: CASSEAVSGRAGELFF
j_gene: TRBJ2-5; v_gene: TRBV3-1/TRBV3-2; len: 15; CDR3aa: CASSRLAGGQETQYF
j_gene: TRBJ1-3; v_gene: TRBV5-8; len: 15; CDR3aa: CASSRGTDSGNTIYF
j_gene: TRBJ1-6; v_gene: TRBV10-3; len: 13; CDR3aa: CAISGQGDSPLHF
j_gene: TRBJ2-7; v_gene: TRBV3-1/TRBV3-2; len: 15; CDR3aa: CASSPRFGSSYEQYF
j_gene: TRBJ2-3; v_gene: TRBV5-1; len: 16; CDR3aa: CASTMGSSGRGGTQYF
j_gene: TRBJ2-7; v_gene: TRBV25-1; len: 15; CDR3aa: CASSEPGDGAYEQYF
j_gene: TRBJ2-2; v_gene: TRBV14; len: 14; CDR3aa: CASSRLWGVGELFF
j_gene: TRBJ1-2; v_gene: TRBV18; len: 14; CDR3aa: CASSPSRGNYGYTF
j_gene: TRBJ2-2; v_gene: TRBV13; len: 16; CDR3aa: CASSLEGKSNTGELFF
j_gene: TRBJ2-5; v_gene: TRBV5-6; len: 13; CDR3aa: CASSWTGRETQYF
j_gene: TRBJ1-4; v_gene: TRBV24-1; len: 18; CDR3aa: CATSRGNRGHRGNEKLFF
j_gene: TRBJ2-7; v_gene: TRBV25-1; len: 15; CDR3aa: CASSDRSSGGYEQYF
j_gene: TRBJ2-7; v_gene: TRBV29-1; len: 14; CDR3aa: CSVDTTGRGYEQYF
j_gene: TRBJ1-2; v_gene: TRBV30; len: 14; CDR3aa: CAWSYPEGRYGYTF
j_gene: TRBJ1-2; v_gene: TRBV3-1/TRBV3-2; len: 14; CDR3aa: CASSRGPGNYGYTF
j_gene: TRBJ1-1; v_gene: TRBV5-1; len: 14; CDR3aa: CASSLASTHTEAFF
j_gene: TRBJ1-2; v_gene: TRBV6-5; len: 13; CDR3aa: CASTERPSKGYTF